Listed below are T cell receptor beta chains from one sample, sequenced in a study of early T cells in non-severe SARS-CoV-2 infection. From the 5' RACE reads, TCRdb called clonotypes with MiXCR, one entry per CDR3 protein. The sample comprises over 45,000 distinct CDR3 sequences, less than 9.5% of which are singletons, and 10% rests with the top ten. This specimen consisted of whole blood, obtained at baseline. All receptors derive from an adult who was a healthcare worker with PCR-confirmed SARS-CoV-2 infection or an uninfected control (not recorded which). Both conserved end residues are part of each CDR3. Fields, in order: D gene, V gene, J gene, clone size, CDR3 protein, CDR3 DNA. The D gene is left open where the match is weak. The size field is filled for only some rows; it gives once, few, many or a size class.

>TRBD1|TRBV15|TRBJ1-1|many
CATSTQTGANTEAFF
TGTGCCACCAGCACCCAGACAGGGGCGAACACTGAAGCTTTCTTT
>.|TRBV2|TRBJ1-4|.
CASNEGISLIEANEKLFF
TGTGCCAGCAACGAGGGTATTTCCTTAATAGAGGCTAATGAAAAACTGTTTTTT
>.|TRBV7-2|TRBJ1-2|many
CASSLNSMGLNYGYTF
TGTGCCAGCAGCCTAAACTCCATGGGACTTAACTATGGCTACACCTTC
>.|TRBV19|TRBJ2-2|many
CASIARQTNTGELFF
TGTGCCAGTATTGCCAGACAGACCAACACCGGGGAGCTGTTTTTT
>.|TRBV18|TRBJ2-2|few
CASSPYEATGELFF
TGTGCCAGCTCACCCTATGAGGCCACCGGGGAGCTGTTTTTT
>.|TRBV18|TRBJ2-7|.
CASSPALATTEQYF
TGTGCCAGCTCACCAGCGCTAGCGACAACCGAGCAGTACTTC
>.|TRBV27|TRBJ2-5|many
CASSSNWETQYF
TGTGCCAGCAGCTCTAACTGGGAGACCCAGTACTTC
>.|TRBV29-1|TRBJ2-5|.
CSVVRGTTQETQYF
TGCAGCGTTGTTAGGGGGACTACCCAAGAGACCCAGTACTTC
>.|TRBV7-9|TRBJ2-1|many
CASRLSWIRGSSYNEQFF
TGTGCCAGCAGGTTGAGCTGGATTCGCGGAAGCTCCTACAATGAGCAGTTCTTC
>.|TRBV27|TRBJ1-2|few
CASRTVNNYGYTF
TGTGCCAGCCGGACGGTGAATAACTATGGCTACACCTTC
>.|TRBV4-1|TRBJ2-1|.
CASSQEASEQFF
TGCGCCAGCAGCCAAGAAGCTAGTGAGCAGTTCTTC